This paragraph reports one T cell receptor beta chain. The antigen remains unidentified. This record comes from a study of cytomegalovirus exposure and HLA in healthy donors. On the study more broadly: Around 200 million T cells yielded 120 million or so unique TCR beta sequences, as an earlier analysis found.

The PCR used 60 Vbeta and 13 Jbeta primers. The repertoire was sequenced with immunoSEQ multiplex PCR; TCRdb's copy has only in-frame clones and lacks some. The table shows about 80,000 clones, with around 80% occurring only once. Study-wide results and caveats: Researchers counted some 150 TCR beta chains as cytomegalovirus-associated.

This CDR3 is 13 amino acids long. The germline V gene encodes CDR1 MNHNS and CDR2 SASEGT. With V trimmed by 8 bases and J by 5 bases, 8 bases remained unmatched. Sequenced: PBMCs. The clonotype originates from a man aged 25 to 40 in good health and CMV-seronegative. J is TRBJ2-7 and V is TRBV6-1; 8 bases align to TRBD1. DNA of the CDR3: TGTGCCAGCCCCGGACAGGGTAACGACGAGCAGTACTTC. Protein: CASPGQGNDEQYF.